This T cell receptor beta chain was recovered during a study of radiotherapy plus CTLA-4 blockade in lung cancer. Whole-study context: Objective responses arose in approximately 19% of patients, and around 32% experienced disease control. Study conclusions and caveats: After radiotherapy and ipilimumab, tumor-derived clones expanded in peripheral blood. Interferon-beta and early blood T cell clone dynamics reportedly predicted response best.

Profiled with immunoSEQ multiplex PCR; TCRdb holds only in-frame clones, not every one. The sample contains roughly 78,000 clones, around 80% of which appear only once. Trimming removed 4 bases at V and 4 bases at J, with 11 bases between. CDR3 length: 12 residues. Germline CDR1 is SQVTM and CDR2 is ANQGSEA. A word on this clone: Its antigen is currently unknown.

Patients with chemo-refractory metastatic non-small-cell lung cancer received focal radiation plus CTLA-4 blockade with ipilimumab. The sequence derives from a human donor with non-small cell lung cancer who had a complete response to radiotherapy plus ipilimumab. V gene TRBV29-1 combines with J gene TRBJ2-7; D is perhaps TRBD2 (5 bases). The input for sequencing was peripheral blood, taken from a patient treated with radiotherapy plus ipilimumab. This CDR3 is CSVGTSIYEQYV. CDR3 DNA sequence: TGCAGCGTTGGGACTTCCATTTACGAGCAGTACGTC.